The clone carrying this T cell receptor (beta chain) came up a few times. Its target is not known. Germline V CDR1 and CDR2: SGHAT, FQNNGV. V lost 5 bases and J 0 bases, leaving 5 bases between the germline ends. This CDR3 region has 12 residues. The data belong to a study of cytomegalovirus exposure and HLA in healthy donors. Findings of the study overall: Previously analyzed data showed that most TCR beta V segments were productive at a frequency of about 87% or about 30%. Cytomegalovirus association was assigned to about 150 TCR beta chains.

Both 60 Vbeta primers and 13 Jbeta primers went into the PCR. Method: immunoSEQ multiplex PCR; TCRdb's copy keeps in-frame clones and lacks some. The sample includes about 190,000 clones, around 83% of them seen just once. The sequenced sample was PBMCs. This chain joins TRBV11-2 and TRBJ2-7; D gene uncertain. The source of this sequence is a woman aged 40 to 50 in good health and CMV-seronegative. CDR3 coding DNA: TGTGCCAGCAGCCACGACTCCTACGAGCAGTACGTC. It codes for CASSHDSYEQYV.